This T cell receptor beta chain stems from a study of blood T cells in healthy people across ages (dated by TCRdb to between 2014 and 2017). Notes on the research overall: Template switching captured roughly one uniquely barcoded TCR beta cDNA molecule per two T cells in model experiments. To track age-related changes in TCR beta repertoire diversity, the study relied on deep sequencing normalized with unique cDNA molecular identifiers. Four age groups were formed from the donors: young (average about 15 years), middle-aged (around 41), aged (around 62) and long-lived (approximately 78). To avoid experimental bias, donors of different ages were distributed randomly across sequencing lanes. Two additional independent replicas of 1 million unique cDNA reads from the same blood draw were analyzed for two donors (one aged 18 to 30 and one aged 80 or older).

With regard to this clonotype: Its antigen target is currently unknown. No base-level quality is on record; no much larger clone is a single base apart.

Donors were about 36 systemically healthy Caucasian individuals from Russia aged 6 to 90 years. Roughly 9 milliliters of peripheral blood were drawn from each donor into EDTA-treated Vacutainer tubes. PBMCs were isolated by Ficoll-Paque density-gradient centrifugation, with at least 6.5 million obtained per sample. Trizol reagent was used to extract total RNA from the PBMCs, yielding at least 6 micrograms per sample. For every donor, an aliquot of PBMCs went through flow cytometry to measure the percentages of naive CD45RAhigh/CD27high T cells. The receptor library was made with 5' RACE. Sequencing was carried out with an Illumina HiSeq 2500. A second PCR of 7 to 11 cycles was performed with a sample-barcoded 5' primer and a J-beta primer mix. A template-switch 5' adaptor carrying 12 random nucleotides introduced a unique molecular identifier onto each TCR beta cDNA molecule. Each sample yielded at least 2.5 million CDR3-containing paired-end reads. First-strand cDNA was synthesized from all RNA with the Mint cDNA synthesis kit, primed by a TRBC-specific oligonucleotide. Following uracil-DNA glycosylase treatment, a first 18-cycle PCR with universal primers M1SS and BC2_uni_R was performed on all cDNA. Under the source paper's analysis protocol: For normalization, 1 million high-quality reads were randomly selected from each sample, with every read carrying a distinct molecular identifier. Reads sharing molecular identifiers were discarded rather than binned into consensus sequences. MiTCR, set to a Q25 quality threshold and the strictest error-elimination algorithm, was used for CDR3 identification, clonotype clustering and error correction. A nonparametric unseen species model using Euler transformation provided a lower-bound estimate of total TCR beta diversity. Using fastp trimming at Q25 and MiXCR clonotype assembly, TCRdb reanalyzed the public sequencing data and kept in-frame beta chains. Identical CDR3 protein sequences are pooled into one entry, listed with their most common genes and DNA. The V and J calls and clone size come from TCRdb's table, not from the authors' own analysis. The sample table shows fewer than 1,000,000 distinct CDR3 sequences, and about 42% are seen once. Clones ranked in the top ten supply around a sixth of the sample.

The research as a whole found: Because donor CMV infection status was unknown, age-related changes in expanded clonotypes were potentially confounded. Bulk unsorted PBMC profiling prevented conclusive comparison of naive and antigen-experienced compartments. Compared with the aged group, the long-lived group had more naive CD4+ T cells, fewer expanded clones and increased TCR diversity, suggesting age selection. Total diversity estimates from one million sequenced T cells were considered lower bounds and underestimates. As age increased, observed TCR beta diversity per million T cells dropped in a roughly linear way, and a significant reduction was already evident by age 40. A strong correlation was found between observed TCR beta diversity and the percentage of naive T cells measured by flow cytometry.

From the cysteine through the phenylalanine, the CDR3 covers 18 amino acids. The read is trimmed to its CDR3 DNA, 54 bases read in frame from base 1. V is cut back by 7 bases and J by 6 bases, with 20 bases in the junction unmatched. The sequence derives from a man at least 80 years old in good health. The sequence joins TRBV12-3 or TRBV12-4 to TRBJ1-4; 7 of the junction bases match TRBD1. The sequencing input was blood. The sequenced DNA: TGTGCCAGCACCCTGAACCCCCCTGGTTCAGGGGGAGATGAAAAACTGTTTTTT. It translates as CASTLNPPGSGGDEKLFF.